Included here is one T cell receptor beta chain sequence, with context. Its target is unknown. TCRdb reprocessed the 5' RACE reads with MiXCR, giving one entry per CDR3 protein. In the table there are under 400,000 distinct CDR3 sequences, 20% to 25% of which are singletons. This CDR3 comprises 14 residues. V shed 6 bases and J 2 bases; nucleotides not matched to a gene: 10. Germline V lookup: CDR1 SQVTM, CDR2 ANQGSEA. The data derive from a study of T-cell memory formation after mild COVID-19. The wider study: The two donors had largely donor-specific TCR clusters. Study-wide results and limits: Among clones contracting day 15 to 85, CD4/CD8 was balanced, whereas later expanders leaned CD4+.

Source material: PBMCs or a T cell subset sorted from them (not recorded which). The chain couples TRBV29-1 to TRBJ2-7; 7 bases align to TRBD1. The clonotype comes from an adult woman who had mild COVID-19 (a few samples of this study predate the infection). Cell type and time point are not known. This chain's CDR3 is CSVGLTGRTYEQYF. The CDR3 coding sequence is TGCAGCGTGGGCCTGACAGGGCGGACCTACGAGCAGTACTTC.